One sample yielded the 30 T cell receptor beta chains listed below, sequenced in a study of patients and donors after allogeneic stem cell transplantation. TCRdb processed the RT-PCR reads anew with MiXCR; each CDR3 protein has one entry. Here the sample spans about a million distinct CDR3 sequences, about 20% being singletons. Material for sequencing was blood, either unsorted or a sorted T cell fraction (not recorded which). All receptors come from a human donor who was either an allogeneic HSCT recipient or a stem cell or donor lymphocyte infusion donor (not recorded which). It is not recorded whose cells these are; they may come from a transplant donor.

V gene TRBV11-2 combines with J gene TRBJ2-2; D gene uncertain. The germline V gene encodes CDR1 SGHAT and CDR2 FQNNGV. V gave up 7 bases and J gave up 3 bases, with 12 bases separating them. CDR3 length: 14 residues. As DNA, the CDR3 is TGTGCCAGCACCTATTGGTGGGACACCGGGGAGCTGTTTTTT. This codes for CASTYWWDTGELFF.

This clonotype was counted between two and nine times. V and J are TRBV10-3 and TRBJ1-2; D call uncertain. Trimming took off 1 base at V and 6 bases at J, with 18 bases between the two ends. The germline gives CDR1 ENHRY, CDR2 SYGVKD. This CDR3 comprises 16 residues. CDR3 DNA sequence: TGTGCCATCAGTGAGTTCGACATGTTCGGAAGAAATGGCTACACCTTC. Translated: CAISEFDMFGRNGYTF.

The CDR3 DNA reads TGCAGTGCTAGTAGTCGAGGGGTACCCTACAATGAGCAGTTCTTC. Amino acid sequence: CSASSRGVPYNEQFF. The chain couples TRBV20-1 to TRBJ2-1; D is possibly TRBD1 or TRBD2 (5 bases each). Trimming took off 3 bases at V and 2 bases at J, with 14 bases between the two ends. CDR1 and CDR2 (germline): DFQATT, SNEGSKA (reference sequence). This CDR3 has 15 residues.

This clonotype was seen more than once but under ten times. This rearrangement joins TRBV12-3 or TRBV12-4 to TRBJ2-5, with 8 bases lining up with TRBD2. The CDR3 spans 14 residues. Germline trimming cut 5 bases from V and 5 bases from J; bases unmatched to any gene: 7. The CDR3 here is CASSTAPGGETQYF. The CDR3 DNA is TGTGCCAGCAGTACCGCCCCGGGAGGGGAGACCCAGTACTTC.

There are a few counts of this clonotype. The CDR3 nucleotides are TGCGCCAGCAGCTTGGATGTGGGCTACAATGAGCAGTTCTTC. This sequence encodes CASSLDVGYNEQFF. The chain has TRBV5-1 and TRBJ2-1; D gene uncertain. There are 14 residues in the CDR3. Germline CDR1 reads SGHRS; CDR2 reads YFSETQ. V was clipped by 0 bases and J by 3 bases, with 7 bases between them.

This clonotype was counted only a few times. This chain connects TRBV5-6 to TRBJ1-2; no firm D call. Germline V gives CDR1 SGHDT, CDR2 YYEEEE. This CDR3 is built from 15 residues. V lost 0 bases, J lost 1 base, and 10 bases lay in between. CDR3: CASSLGAGLNYGYTF. DNA for the CDR3: TGTGCCAGCAGCTTGGGAGCAGGTCTTAACTATGGCTACACCTTC.

With respect to this clonotype: The junction departs from germline at one end; a sequencing error may be responsible. This chain uses TRBV5-1 with TRBJ1-1; a weak D match, TRBD1 (5 bases). The germline gives CDR1 SGHRS, CDR2 YFSETQ. This CDR3 contains 14 residues. CDR3 sequence: CASCLSQVNTEAFF. As DNA, the CDR3 is TGCGCCAGCTGCTTATCACAGGTGAACACTGAAGCTTTCTTT.

This clonotype was seen many times. The chain combines TRBV6-1 with TRBJ2-3, with TRBD2 matching 11 bases. The CDR3 sequence is 17 residues long. The ends lost 5 bases at V and 2 bases at J; junction bases unmatched: 9. Germline V gene data show CDR1 as MNHNS and CDR2 as SASEGT. CDR3 residues: CASSQDIAGGFTDTQYF. DNA for the CDR3: TGTGCCAGCAGTCAAGATATAGCGGGGGGGTTCACAGATACGCAGTATTTT.

V and J are TRBV12-3 or TRBV12-4 and TRBJ2-1; 9 bases match TRBD1. This CDR3 is 15 amino acids long. Unmatched junction bases numbered 6, after V lost 7 bases and J lost 2 bases. CDR3 bases: TGTGCCAGCACCCGAGACAGGGGGACCTACAATGAGCAGTTCTTC. Protein: CASTRDRGTYNEQFF.

V and J are TRBV6-1 and TRBJ1-1; 9 nucleotides match TRBD1. This CDR3 region has 15 residues. CDR1 is MNHNS and CDR2 is SASEGT in the germline V gene. Trimming at V came to 6 bases and at J to 1 base, leaving 6 bases not matched to a gene. DNA of the CDR3: TGTGCCAGCAGCACTTCGGGACAGGGGAACACTGAAGCTTTCTTT. It yields the protein CASSTSGQGNTEAFF.

Remarks on this clonotype: The junction and the germline gene differ at one end; a read error may be behind it. The rearrangement joins TRBV5-1 to TRBJ1-5; D is unclear. Per the germline V gene, CDR1 is SGHRS and CDR2 is YFSETQ. This CDR3 contains 15 residues. In nucleotides, the CDR3 is TGCGCCAGCAGCCTCCACGACGGCGCGGGTCAGACCCAGCATTTT. This sequence encodes CASSLHDGAGQTQHF. Combining the CDR3 with reference TRBV5-1 and TRBJ1-5 gives the whole variable domain KAGVTQTPRYLIKTRGQQVTLSCSPISGHRSVSWYQQTPGQGLQFLFEYFSETQRNKGNFPGRFSGRQFSNSRSEMNVSTLELGDSALYLCASSLHDGAGQTQHFGDGTRLSIL.

The J gene is TRBJ2-1, the V gene TRBV7-9; 16 positions match TRBD2. The germline V gene has CDR1 SEHNR and CDR2 FQNEAQ (reference sequence). The CDR3 loop spans 16 amino acids. Trimming cost V 3 bases and J 8 bases; bases outside gene matches: 4. In DNA, the CDR3 is TGTGCCAGCAGCTTCACGGGACTAGCGGGAGGGTATGAGCAGTTCTTC. Protein sequence: CASSFTGLAGGYEQFF.

The chain uses TRBV6-2 or TRBV6-3 and TRBJ1-2; D remains ambiguous. The CDR3 consists of 13 residues. Trimming removed 2 bases from V and 7 bases from J, with 11 bases in between. The germline V gene encodes CDR1 MNHEY and CDR2 SVGEGT. The CDR3 here is CASSYVGDFGYTF. CDR3 DNA sequence: TGTGCCAGCAGTTACGTCGGGGATTTTGGCTACACCTTC.

V and J are TRBV5-4 and TRBJ2-5; 10 nucleotides line up with TRBD1. This CDR3 region has 16 residues. V was clipped by 2 bases and J by 5 bases; unmatched bases: 9. Germline V CDR1 and CDR2: SGHNT, YYREEE (reference sequence). The CDR3 region has the DNA TGTGCCAGCAGCTTCTCGGACAGGGGGAGGTGGGAGACCCAGTACTTC. The encoded protein is CASSFSDRGRWETQYF.

This chain uses TRBV9 with TRBJ2-7; D ambiguous. Looked up from germline, CDR1 is SGDLS and CDR2 is YYNGEE. The CDR3 length is 15 residues. V lost 3 bases, J lost 3 bases, and 16 bases lay in between. The CDR3 coding sequence is TGTGCCAGCAGCGCGTTATCCGGGTCCATCTACGAGCAGTACTTC. Protein: CASSALSGSIYEQYF.

The CDR3 region has the DNA TGTGCCAGCAGCGTAGTAGCGGAGTTCTACAATGAGCAGTTCTTC. As protein: CASSVVAEFYNEQFF. The chain uses TRBV9 and TRBJ2-1; maybe TRBD2 (6 bases). Between the trimmed V and J ends, which lost 0 bases and 3 bases, there was a span of 10 bases. The V gene's germline CDR1 is SGDLS and CDR2 YYNGEE. CDR3 length equals 15 residues.

This clonotype showed up just a few times. This rearrangement joins TRBV11-2 to TRBJ2-5; 12 positions agree with TRBD2. The CDR3 consists of 17 residues. CDR1 and CDR2 (germline): SGHAT, FQNNGV. V shed 3 bases, J shed 0 bases, and the junction held 5 bases outside the gene matches. CDR3 in amino acids: CASSLDLAGGYQETQYF. The CDR3 region has the DNA TGTGCCAGCAGCTTGGACCTAGCGGGAGGGTACCAAGAGACCCAGTACTTC.

This clonotype was picked up a small number of times. This CDR3 reads CASSLLPAGKQETQYF. For the CDR3, the DNA is TGTGCCAGCAGCTTACTTCCAGCGGGGAAACAAGAGACCCAGTACTTC. The chain links TRBV7-2 to TRBJ2-5; 7 bases line up with TRBD2. J gave up 2 bases and V 2 bases, and 8 bases lay outside the gene matches. Germline V gives CDR1 SGHTA, CDR2 FQGNSA. This CDR3 contains 16 residues.

Only a few counts were recorded for this clonotype. The chain carries TRBV24-1 and TRBJ2-1; D is possibly TRBD1 (6 bases). The germline V and J ends were trimmed by 10 bases and 2 bases, with 11 bases remaining between them. This CDR3 region has 13 residues. Germline CDR1 is KGHDR and CDR2 is SFDVKD. This CDR3 is CATGAHTYNEQFF. CDR3 DNA sequence: TGTGCCACGGGGGCGCATACCTACAATGAGCAGTTCTTC.

This clonotype showed up just a few times. J is TRBJ2-7 and V is TRBV2, with D hard to call. The V end lost 8 bases, the J end lost 2 bases, and 13 bases lay between the germline ends. The germline V gene has CDR1 SNHLY and CDR2 FYNNEI. The length of the CDR3 is 13 residues. CDR3 nucleotide sequence: TGTGCCAGCGGTGCGGCTGGAACCTACGAGCAGTACTTC. The encoded protein is CASGAAGTYEQYF.

This clonotype was detected a few times. The V gene is TRBV27, the J gene TRBJ2-1; D could derive from TRBD1 or TRBD2 (6 bases each). V lost 4 bases and J lost 4, with 23 bases in between. There are 18 residues in the CDR3. Germline V gene lookup returns CDR1 MNHEY and CDR2 SMNVEV (reference sequence). CDR3 DNA sequence: TGTGCCAGCAGTTCGCCCAGGGAAGGGGGGAATCCTTACAATGAGCAGTTCTTC. Translated: CASSSPREGGNPYNEQFF.

This clonotype has a handful of counts. The V gene is TRBV6-5, the J gene TRBJ1-5; a possible D gene is TRBD1 (5 bases). Germline CDR1 MNHEY, CDR2 SVGAGI. Trimming took off 4 bases at V and 0 bases at J, with 13 bases between the two ends. There are 16 residues in the CDR3. The CDR3 reads CASSSRDPTSNQPQHF. In DNA, the CDR3 is TGTGCCAGCAGTTCCAGGGACCCCACTAGCAATCAGCCCCAGCATTTT.

This chain links TRBV20-1 with TRBJ2-1; 13 bases agree with TRBD2. The germline CDR1 and CDR2 sequences are DFQATT and SNEGSKA (reference sequence). With 6 bases clipped from V and 0 bases from J, the junction kept 2 bases outside the gene matches. This CDR3 has 15 amino acids. CDR3 nucleotide sequence: TGCAGTGCAAGGACTAGCGGGAGCTCCTACAATGAGCAGTTCTTC. Translation: CSARTSGSSYNEQFF.

This clonotype has more than one count but fewer than ten. This chain connects TRBV7-2 to TRBJ1-2, with D hard to call. Per germline, CDR1 SGHTA and CDR2 FQGNSA. The V gene lost 1 base and the J gene lost 0 bases, with 9 bases spanning the gap. The CDR3 sequence is 15 residues long. CDR3 nucleotide sequence: TGTGCCAGCAGCTTAGTAGCACGGACTAACTATGGCTACACCTTC. It encodes CASSLVARTNYGYTF.

This chain connects TRBV20-1 to TRBJ1-4; the D gene is possibly TRBD1 (5 bases). This CDR3 is built from 15 residues. Trimming cost V 2 bases and J 1 base, with 11 bases left between them. From germline, CDR1 is DFQATT and CDR2 SNEGSKA (reference sequence). CDR3: CSARQQGVTNEKLFF. DNA of the CDR3: TGCAGTGCTAGACAGCAGGGAGTAACTAATGAAAAACTGTTTTTT.

This clonotype was counted only a few times. The gene calls are TRBV9 and TRBJ2-6, with D uncertain. V lost 3 bases and J 0 bases, leaving 10 bases between the germline ends. The CDR3 contains 16 residues. Per germline, CDR1 SGDLS and CDR2 YYNGEE. CDR3 amino acids: CASSGDFRSGANVLTF. Here the CDR3 DNA reads TGTGCCAGCAGCGGAGATTTCCGCTCTGGGGCCAACGTCCTGACTTTC.

The CDR3 is CSAKWTEKQYF. The CDR3 bases are TGCAGTGCTAAATGGACAGAGAAGCAGTACTTC. The gene calls are TRBV20-1 and TRBJ2-7, with D perhaps matching TRBD1 (6 bases). CDR1 is DFQATT, CDR2 SNEGSKA, per germline (reference sequence). The V end lost 4 bases, the J end lost 8 bases, and 12 bases lay between the germline ends. This CDR3 has 11 amino acids.

At least ten counts were recorded for this clonotype. The junction shows a germline mismatch at one end, possibly a read error. The genes are TRBV12-3 or TRBV12-4 and TRBJ2-5; TRBD1 matches at 9 bases. The CDR3 is 14 amino acids. This CDR3 is CASSLDRGQETQYF. CDR3 bases: TGCGCCAGCAGCTTGGACAGGGGCCAAGAGACCCAGTACTTC.

On this clonotype: A read error may be the cause here, since a much bigger clone is one base away. CDR3 coding DNA: TGTGCCAGCAGGATCTACGAGCAGTACTTC. It specifies CASRIYEQYF. This chain links TRBV3-1 with TRBJ2-7; D is undetermined. The V end was cut by 6 bases, the J end by 3 bases, with 3 bases between. CDR1 and CDR2 (germline): LGHDT, YNNKEL (reference sequence). The CDR3 loop spans 10 amino acids.

This clonotype has only a few counts. The gene calls are TRBV9 and TRBJ2-3; D uncertain. V was clipped by 0 bases and J by 2 bases, with 16 bases between them. The germline V gene encodes CDR1 SGDLS and CDR2 YYNGEE. The CDR3 covers 17 residues. The chain's CDR3 is CASSVVRSLSSTDTQYF. The CDR3 bases are TGTGCCAGCAGCGTAGTCCGATCCCTAAGTTCCACAGATACGCAGTATTTT.